These 8 T cell receptor beta chains share one sample of origin, sequenced in a study of blood T cell repertoires in COVID-19. Sequencing used immunoSEQ multiplex PCR; TCRdb keeps in-frame clones, though not all of them. Here the sample spans 140,000 or so clones, 80% to 90% being singletons. Specimen: peripheral blood. Receptors were obtained from an older woman with active COVID-19.

This sequence joins TRBV27 and TRBJ2-6, with D possibly TRBD1 on 5 matching bases. CDR3 length: 17 residues. Trimming cost V 3 bases and J 0 bases, with 12 bases left between them. Germline V gives CDR1 MNHEY, CDR2 SMNVEV (reference sequence). CDR3 sequence (DNA): TGTGCCAGCAGTTTGGGGCAGAGAAGCTCTGGGGCCAACGTCCTGACTTTC. Its translation is CASSLGQRSSGANVLTF.

The DNA for the CDR3 is TGTGCCAGCAGTCCCCTAGTACCAGATACGCAGTATTTT. This translates into CASSPLVPDTQYF. This sequence joins TRBV28 and TRBJ2-3; no clear D. Per the germline V gene, CDR1 is MDHEN and CDR2 is SYDVKM. Trimming pared 5 bases from V and 4 bases from J, leaving 10 bases between. The length of the CDR3 is 13 residues.

V usage is TRBV10-3 and J usage is TRBJ2-3, with a possible D match to TRBD1 (6 bases). Trimming left V 2 bases short and J 0 bases short, with 15 bases between. Germline loops: CDR1 ENHRY, CDR2 SYGVKD. This CDR3 has 17 residues. The CDR3 DNA is TGTGCCATCAGTGAGACCGCCCTGGGGGCAAGCACAGATACGCAGTATTTT. Translation gives CAISETALGASTDTQYF.

V is TRBV9 and J is TRBJ2-7; 9 nucleotides agree with TRBD2. CDR3 length equals 14 residues. Germline assignment: CDR1 SGDLS and CDR2 YYNGEE. V lost 6 bases and J lost 1; bases outside the gene matches: 5. CDR3 in amino acids: CASTPGLASYEQYF. The CDR3 DNA sequence: TGTGCCAGCACCCCGGGACTAGCTTCCTACGAGCAGTACTTC.

The gene calls are TRBV29-1 and TRBJ1-1, with TRBD1 matching over 7 bases. V lost 3 bases, J lost 1 base, and 5 bases stayed unmatched. Germline lookup yields CDR1 SQVTM and CDR2 ANQGSEA. The CDR3 consists of 14 residues. CDR3 DNA sequence: TGCAGCGTTGACAGGGGGACGGGGAACACTGAAGCTTTCTTT. Protein product: CSVDRGTGNTEAFF.

The chain couples TRBV18 to TRBJ1-5, with a tentative D call TRBD1 (5 bases). Germline CDR1 is KGHSH and CDR2 is LQKENI. V lost 6 bases and J 3 bases, leaving 12 bases between the germline ends. The CDR3 loop spans 14 amino acids. CDR3 DNA: TGTGCCAGCTCCTTGACAGCTGACAATCAGCCCCAGCATTTT. It translates to CASSLTADNQPQHF.

The chain employs TRBV21-1 and TRBJ2-7; the table calls TRBD1, which could not be checked here. TRBV21-1 is termed a pseudogene. The CDR3 length is 11 residues. CDR3 sequence reads: CASSGRQATLF. CDR3 DNA sequence: TGTGCCAGCAGCGGTCGACAGGCAACGTTGTTC.

The rearrangement joins TRBV14 to TRBJ2-1; TRBD2 aligns across 7 bases. This CDR3 has 15 residues. J gave up 4 bases and V 3 bases, and 6 bases lay outside the gene matches. Looked up from germline, CDR1 is SGHDN and CDR2 is FVKESK. The CDR3 here is CASSQGSGPYNEQFF. The CDR3, as DNA: TGTGCCAGCAGCCAGGGTAGCGGGCCGTACAATGAGCAGTTCTTC.